Sequencing of this T cell receptor beta chain was carried out in a study of blood T cell repertoires in COVID-19. Study-level background: T cells, B-cell-depleted T cells, or PBMCs provided the cDNA or gDNA that served as material.

Assay: immunoSEQ multiplex PCR; the TCRdb copy retains only in-frame clones and omits some. The table includes about 190,000 clones, 65% to 80% detected once. The source is a man aged 50 or older who had recovered from COVID-19. Sequencing was performed on peripheral blood.

CDR3 in DNA: TGCGCCAGCAGCCCCGGGACAGGGGTACTTACCCAGAGCTCTGGAAACACCATATATTTT. It is translated as CASSPGTGVLTQSSGNTIYF. The chain uses TRBV5-1 and TRBJ1-3; 10 positions agree with TRBD1. V lost 4 bases to trimming and J lost 0 bases; unmatched junction nucleotides: 16. The CDR3 has 20 amino acids. The germline gives CDR1 SGHRS, CDR2 YFSETQ.